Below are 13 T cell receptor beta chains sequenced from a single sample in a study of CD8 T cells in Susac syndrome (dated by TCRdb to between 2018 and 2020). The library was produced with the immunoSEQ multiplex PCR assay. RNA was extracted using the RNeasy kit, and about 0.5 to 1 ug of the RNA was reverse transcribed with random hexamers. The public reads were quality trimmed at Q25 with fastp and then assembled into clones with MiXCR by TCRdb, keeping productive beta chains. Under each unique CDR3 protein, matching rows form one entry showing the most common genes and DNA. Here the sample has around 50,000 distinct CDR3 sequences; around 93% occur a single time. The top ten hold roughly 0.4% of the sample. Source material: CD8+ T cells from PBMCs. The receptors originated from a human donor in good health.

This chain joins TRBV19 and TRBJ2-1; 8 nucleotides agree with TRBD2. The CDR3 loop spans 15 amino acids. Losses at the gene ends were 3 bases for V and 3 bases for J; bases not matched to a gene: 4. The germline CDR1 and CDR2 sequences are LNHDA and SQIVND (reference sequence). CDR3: CASSITSGLYNEQFF. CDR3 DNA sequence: TGTGCCAGTAGTATTACTAGCGGCCTCTACAATGAGCAGTTCTTC.

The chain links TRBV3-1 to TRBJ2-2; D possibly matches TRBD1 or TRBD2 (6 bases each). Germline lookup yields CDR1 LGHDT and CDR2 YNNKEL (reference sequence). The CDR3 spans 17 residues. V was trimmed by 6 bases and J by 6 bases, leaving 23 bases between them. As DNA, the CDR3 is TGTGCCAGCAGAACACTTATGGGAATGGAGGGGGCCGGGGAGCTGTTTTTT. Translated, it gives CASRTLMGMEGAGELFF.

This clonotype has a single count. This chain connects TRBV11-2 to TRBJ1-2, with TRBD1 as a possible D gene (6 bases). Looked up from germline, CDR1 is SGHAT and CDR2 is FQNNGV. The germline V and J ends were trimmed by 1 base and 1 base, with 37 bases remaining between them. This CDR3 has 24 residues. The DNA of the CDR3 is TGTGCCAGCAGCTTAGGCAGGGGAGCGCGGGGGTCATTGAAGCATCGACTAATTAACTATGGCTACACCTTC. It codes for CASSLGRGARGSLKHRLINYGYTF.

CDR3 sequence reads: CASSYLAGGSDTQYF. The DNA for the CDR3 is TGTGCCAGCAGCTACCTAGCGGGAGGGTCAGATACGCAGTATTTT. The chain joins TRBV7-8 to TRBJ2-3, with 12 nucleotides matching TRBD2. This CDR3 contains 15 residues. The germline gives CDR1 SGHVS, CDR2 FQNEAQ. The trim removed 4 bases at V and 4 bases at J, leaving 3 bases unmatched.

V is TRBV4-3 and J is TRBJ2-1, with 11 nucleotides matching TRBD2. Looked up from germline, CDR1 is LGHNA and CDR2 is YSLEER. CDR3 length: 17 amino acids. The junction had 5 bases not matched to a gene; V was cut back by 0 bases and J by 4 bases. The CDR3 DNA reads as TGCGCCAGCAGCCAAGATTGGACTAGCGGGCTATACAATGAGCAGTTCTTC. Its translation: CASSQDWTSGLYNEQFF.

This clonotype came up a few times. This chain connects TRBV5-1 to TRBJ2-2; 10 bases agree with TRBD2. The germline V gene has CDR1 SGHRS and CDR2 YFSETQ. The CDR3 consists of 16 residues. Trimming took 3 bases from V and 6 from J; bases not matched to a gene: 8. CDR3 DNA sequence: TGCGCCAGCAGCTCTGGGCTAGCGGGGGCACCCGGGGAGCTGTTTTTT. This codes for CASSSGLAGAPGELFF.

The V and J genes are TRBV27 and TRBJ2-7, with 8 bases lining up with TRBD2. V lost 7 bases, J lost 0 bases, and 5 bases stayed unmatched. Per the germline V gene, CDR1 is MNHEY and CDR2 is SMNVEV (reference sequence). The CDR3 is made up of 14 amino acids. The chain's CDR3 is CASTVAGSSYEQYF. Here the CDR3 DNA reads TGTGCCAGCACCGTAGCGGGGAGCTCCTACGAGCAGTACTTC.

The DNA for the CDR3 is TGCGCCAGCAGCCAAGACCCCGAACAGAGCTACGAGCAGTACTTC. The encoded protein is CASSQDPEQSYEQYF. The V call is TRBV4-1, the J call TRBJ2-7; D is unclear. The length of the CDR3 is 15 residues. Trimming pared 0 bases from V and 3 bases from J, leaving 12 bases between. CDR1 is MGHRA and CDR2 is YSYEKL in the germline V gene.

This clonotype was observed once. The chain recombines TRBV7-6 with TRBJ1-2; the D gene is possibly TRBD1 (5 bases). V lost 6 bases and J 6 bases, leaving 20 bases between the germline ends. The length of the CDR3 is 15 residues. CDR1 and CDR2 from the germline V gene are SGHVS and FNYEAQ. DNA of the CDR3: TGTGCCAGCAGTTTAAGGGCGGCAGGGAGCAATGGCTACACCTTC. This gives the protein CASSLRAAGSNGYTF.

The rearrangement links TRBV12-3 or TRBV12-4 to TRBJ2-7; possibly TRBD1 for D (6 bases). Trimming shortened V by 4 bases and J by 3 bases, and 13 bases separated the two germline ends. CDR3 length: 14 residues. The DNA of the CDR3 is TGTGCCAGCAGTTATGGGGGCGATTACTACGAGCAGTACTTC. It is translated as CASSYGGDYYEQYF.

The CDR3 reads CASSLDGRLLDTQYF. CDR3 nucleotide sequence: TGTGCCAGCAGTCTGGACGGAAGGTTGCTTGATACGCAGTATTTT. The chain uses TRBV5-4 and TRBJ2-3; no clear D. This CDR3 comprises 15 residues. V dropped 5 bases and J dropped 6 bases, with 19 bases sitting between them. CDR1 and CDR2 from the germline V gene are SGHNT and YYREEE (reference sequence).

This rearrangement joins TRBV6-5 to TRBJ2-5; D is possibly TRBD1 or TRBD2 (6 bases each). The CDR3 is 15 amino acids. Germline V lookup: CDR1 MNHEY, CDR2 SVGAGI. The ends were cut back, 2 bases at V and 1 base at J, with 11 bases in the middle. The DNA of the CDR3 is TGTGCCAGCAGTTACCTAGGGGGGTCCCAAGAGACCCAGTACTTC. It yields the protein CASSYLGGSQETQYF.

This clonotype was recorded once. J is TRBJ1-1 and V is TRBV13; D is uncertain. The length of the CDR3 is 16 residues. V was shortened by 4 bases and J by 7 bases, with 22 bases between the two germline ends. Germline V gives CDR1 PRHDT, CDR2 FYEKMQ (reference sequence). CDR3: CASSSADGSQRDEAFF. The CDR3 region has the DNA TGTGCCAGCAGCTCCGCGGATGGTAGTCAACGAGATGAAGCTTTCTTT.